The clone carrying this T cell receptor beta chain has ten or more counts. Here immunoSEQ multiplex PCR was the method, and the copy in TCRdb shows in-frame clones only, minus some. In the table there are hundreds of thousands of clones, 90% of which are singletons. This sample stems from a study of blood T cell repertoires in COVID-19. About the research overall: Some COVID-19 samples were acute and others convalescent; all came from the United States, Italy and Spain.

CDR3 length equals 14 residues. V lost 5 bases, J lost 1 base, and 1 base stayed unmatched. The germline gives CDR1 MNHEY, CDR2 SMNVEV (reference sequence). In the 2 weeks before study entry, exposed participants met a COVID-19 case, which was PCR-confirmed or clinician-diagnosed. The sequence derives from a man in his forties or fifties who had been exposed to COVID-19. Input material: PBMCs or T cells enriched from blood (not recorded which). The rearrangement uses TRBV27 and TRBJ1-5, with TRBD1 matching 8 bases. The CDR3 loop reads CASSRQGSNQPQHF. In DNA form, the CDR3 reads TGTGCCAGCAGTCGACAGGGGAGCAATCAGCCCCAGCATTTT.